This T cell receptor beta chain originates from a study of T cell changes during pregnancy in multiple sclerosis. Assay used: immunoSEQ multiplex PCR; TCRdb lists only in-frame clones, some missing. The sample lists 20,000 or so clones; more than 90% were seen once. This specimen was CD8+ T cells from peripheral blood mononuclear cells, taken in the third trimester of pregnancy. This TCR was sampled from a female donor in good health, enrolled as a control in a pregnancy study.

CDR3 loop: CASSHPGQPYEQYF. The CDR3, as DNA: TGTGCCAGCAGCCACCCTGGACAGCCCTACGAGCAGTACTTC. The gene calls are TRBV9 and TRBJ2-7; tentatively, D is TRBD1 (6 bases). The CDR3 contains 14 residues. The germline CDR1 and CDR2 sequences are SGDLS and YYNGEE. V lost 4 bases, J lost 2 bases, and 13 bases lay in between.